One sample yielded the 2 T cell receptor beta chains listed below, sequenced in a study of T cell responses to AZD1222 COVID-19 vaccine. Measured with immunoSEQ multiplex PCR; TCRdb has only the in-frame clones, and not every one. The sample includes approximately 160,000 clones, roughly 87% of them seen just once. Material: peripheral blood, obtained on day 0 of AZD1222 vaccination. The receptors were gathered from an adult in good health.

This clone was detected once. The chain links TRBV19 to TRBJ1-2; the D is unclear. Trimming shortened V by 6 bases and J by 1 base, and 18 bases separated the two germline ends. The CDR3 is made up of 16 amino acids. CDR1 is LNHDA and CDR2 is SQIVND in the germline V gene (reference sequence). As DNA, the CDR3 is TGTGCCAGTAGCCCCCAACACAGCAGTTTTAACTATGGCTACACCTTC. Protein: CASSPQHSSFNYGYTF.

V usage is TRBV5-6 and J usage is TRBJ2-3; D is uncertain. Germline values: CDR1 SGHDT, CDR2 YYEEEE. V lost 1 base to trimming and J lost 4 bases, with 19 bases between them. The CDR3 spans 17 residues. This chain's CDR3 is CASSLFHSRHLPDTQYF. The CDR3, as DNA: TGTGCCAGCAGCTTGTTTCACTCGCGGCATCTACCAGATACGCAGTATTTT.